Listed below are T cell receptor beta chains from one sample, sequenced in a study of blood T cell repertoires in COVID-19. The table came from immunoSEQ multiplex PCR; TCRdb's copy has only in-frame clones and leaves some out. The sample yields some 200,000 clones, 70% to 90% seen once. Source material: peripheral blood. The source of these receptors is an elderly woman with acute or convalescent COVID-19. The CDR3 runs from the conserved cysteine through the conserved F or W. D genes are given only for firm matches. Rows give clone size only sometimes, using once, few, many, or a class for an expanded clone.

. TRBJ1-4 TRBV7-2 . TGTGCCAGCAGCTTAGACAGGAATGAAAAACTGTTTTTT CASSLDRNEKLFF
once TRBJ2-7 TRBV3-1/TRBV3-2 . TGTGCCAGCAGCCTCGCAACCGCCCTACGCTCCTACGAGCAGTACTTC CASSLATALRSYEQYF
. TRBJ1-6 TRBV7-4 TRBD1 TGTGCCAGCAGCTGCCAGGGGGCGAATGATTCACCCCTCCACTTT CASSCQGANDSPLHF
. TRBJ1-1 TRBV9 . TGTGCCAGCAGCGCCATCCAGGGTGGCACTGAAGCTTTCTTT CASSAIQGGTEAFF
. TRBJ2-5 TRBV5-6 . TGTGCCAGCAGCTTACCAGGCCATCCGGAGACCCAGTACTTC CASSLPGHPETQYF
. TRBJ1-1 TRBV3-1/TRBV3-2 TRBD1 TGTGCCAGCAGCCAAAAAACGGCAGGGGGCGGTTCTGAAGCTTTCTTT CASSQKTAGGGSEAFF
. TRBJ2-3 TRBV6-1 TRBD2 TGTGCCAGCAGTGAAACGAGCGGGGGGAACACAGATACGCAGTATTTT CASSETSGGNTDTQYF
. TRBJ2-7 TRBV7-8 . TGTGCCAGCAGCTTAAGCCAGGACGAGCAGTACTTC CASSLSQDEQYF
. TRBJ1-3 TRBV18 . TGTGCCAGCTCACCTGTAGCAGGGTTCAGAAACACCATATATTTT CASSPVAGFRNTIYF
few TRBJ2-1 TRBV7-2 TRBD2 TGTGCCAGCAGAGCCGGGACTAGCGGATCCAATGAGCAGTTCTTC CASRAGTSGSNEQFF
. TRBJ1-2 TRBV14 . TGTGCCAGCAGCCTTGGGACTGGATCTCCCTATGGCTACACCTTC CASSLGTGSPYGYTF
few TRBJ2-1 TRBV10-3 . TGTGCCATCAGTGTACTCCTAAGCTCCTACAATGAGCAGTTCTTC CAISVLLSSYNEQFF
. TRBJ2-1 TRBV9 TRBD2 TGTGCCAGCAGCGCCACTAGCGGGAGTAACAATGAGCAGTTCTTC CASSATSGSNNEQFF
once TRBJ2-7 TRBV27 . TGTGCCAGCAGTTTTAATTGGGCAGGCGAGCAGTACTTC CASSFNWAGEQYF
. TRBJ2-5 TRBV30 . TGTGCCTGGAGTCACGGGGAGACCCAGTACTTC CAWSHGETQYF
. TRBJ2-3 TRBV6-2/TRBV6-3 . TGTGCCAGCAGTTCCCCCACCGGAGGGCAGTATTTT CASSSPTGGQYF
. TRBJ2-3 TRBV5-1 TRBD2 TGCGCCAGCAGCACGGGGGGGATGACAGATACGCAGTATTTT CASSTGGMTDTQYF
. TRBJ1-6 TRBV25-1 TRBD1 TGTGCCAGCGCCAGGCTCCGGGGACAGGGAAATTCACCCCTCCACTTT CASARLRGQGNSPLHF
. TRBJ2-4 TRBV6-5 TRBD1 TGTGCCAGCAGTCCCGGGACAGGGGGGGACATTCAGTACTTC CASSPGTGGDIQYF
. TRBJ2-2 TRBV5-1 TRBD2 TGCGCCAGCAGCCTGGGACTACCATCCGCCGGGGAGCTGTTTTTT CASSLGLPSAGELFF
once TRBJ1-5 TRBV30 . TGTGCCTGGGGGGGCTCCAATCAGCCCCAGCATTTT CAWGGSNQPQHF
. TRBJ2-2 TRBV21-1 . TGTGCCAGCAGCAAATTAGGGGCTCCCGGGGAGCTGTTTTTT CASSKLGAPGELFF
. TRBJ1-2 TRBV6-1 . TGTGCCAGCAGTGAAGCCCGTTCGTTAAGGACACTAGGCTACACCTTC CASSEARSLRTLGYTF
. TRBJ1-3 TRBV27 TRBD1 TGTGCCAGCAGTTTGACAGGGGGAGCGAGCTCTGGAAACACCATATATTTT CASSLTGGASSGNTIYF
. TRBJ1-4 TRBV3-1/TRBV3-2 TRBD1 TGTGCCAGCAGCCTTCGATGGGACAGGGGGAAAGTCTCTAATGAAAAACTGTTTTTT CASSLRWDRGKVSNEKLFF
. TRBJ1-6 TRBV11-2 TRBD1 TGTGCCAGCGTTAATACAGGGGGACATAATTCACCCCTCCACTTT CASVNTGGHNSPLHF
. TRBJ2-7 TRBV7-9 TRBD2 TGTGCCAGCAGGCGGGAGGCGGGAGAGCAGTACTTC CASRREAGEQYF
. TRBJ1-4 TRBV14 . TGTGCCAGCAGCCCTTTGAACAAGGAAAAACTGTTTTTT CASSPLNKEKLFF